This TCR beta chain is drawn from a study of spatial heterogeneity in lung cancer. Turning to the study itself: The approximately 67 donors had untreated early-stage non-small cell lung cancer. Detection of beta-chain sequences consistently exceeded that of alpha-chain sequences.

This clonotype was recorded many times. Germline V CDR1 and CDR2: MNHEY, SMNVEV (reference sequence). This CDR3 is 15 amino acids long. V was clipped by 7 bases and J by 5 bases; unmatched bases: 11. Every TCR cDNA molecule bore a unique molecular identifier. TCRdb redid the calling of the 5' RACE reads with MiXCR, one entry per CDR3 protein. The repertoire holds roughly 16,000 distinct CDR3 sequences, with 5.5% to 7% as singletons. Time point indicated: blood at routine non-recurrence follow-up after resection. TCRs were sequenced from unsorted whole RNA of tumor, nontumor lung or PBMC. The V and J genes are TRBV27 and TRBJ1-2; TRBD1 aligns across 9 bases. This sample comprised PBMCs, obtained at follow-up. The receptor was isolated from a male donor with early-stage non-small cell lung cancer. CDR3 nucleotides: TGTGCCAGCAAGTCGGGACAGGGCCGCGTATATGGCTACACCTTC. Translation gives CASKSGQGRVYGYTF.